Listed below are T cell receptor beta chains from one sample, sequenced in a study of CD8 T cells in ankylosing spondylitis. TCRdb independently ran MiXCR on the 5' RACE reads; one entry per CDR3 protein. The table includes about 260,000 distinct CDR3 sequences, roughly 20% detected once. The sequenced sample was blood, either unsorted or a sorted T cell fraction (not recorded which). These receptors were collected from a male donor with ankylosing spondylitis or in good health (not recorded which). Both conserved end residues are trimmed from each CDR3.

v_gene	j_gene	CDR3aa
TRBV20-1	TRBJ1-5	SARALQENQPQH
TRBV19	TRBJ1-5	ASIGTGPQPQH
TRBV6-1	TRBJ1-2	ASNPDVLEYGYT
TRBV6-4	TRBJ2-3	AITFALAGGPSSTDTQY
TRBV5-1	TRBJ2-3	ASSLMGGRTDTQY
TRBV20-1	TRBJ1-5	SARDPTGFDNQPQH
TRBV14	TRBJ2-2	ASSQEGWTGYTGELF
TRBV7-9	TRBJ1-2	ASSEGRGLGYT
TRBV18	TRBJ2-2	ASSPSGQNTGELF
TRBV5-1	TRBJ2-4	ASSAGQKNIQY
TRBV30	TRBJ2-1	AWRVLAGDSDEQF
TRBV28	TRBJ2-3	ASSSRDFRGTDTQY
TRBV5-1	TRBJ2-6	ASSALINTGANVLT
TRBV6-2/TRBV6-3	TRBJ2-2	ASSYLGLATGELF
TRBV5-1	TRBJ1-5	ASSLIQNVNQPQH
TRBV5-1	TRBJ2-1	ASSFVTGRSRGNEQF
TRBV10-3	TRBJ2-5	AIRSDRAGETQY
TRBV4-1	TRBJ1-4	ASSHPTGGYEKLF
TRBV25-1	TRBJ2-5	ASSETGFQETQY
TRBV9	TRBJ2-2	ASSERGGWTGELF
TRBV7-8	TRBJ2-3	ASTKYRGKADTQY
TRBV6-5	TRBJ1-5	ASSSQGGGQPQH
TRBV7-2	TRBJ2-5	ASSPRLAGIQETQY
TRBV29-1	TRBJ1-1	SVVGGTEAF
TRBV10-3	TRBJ2-1	AISESQTSGYNEQF
TRBV3-1	TRBJ2-1	ASSQELAHLYNEQF
TRBV12-3/TRBV12-4	TRBJ2-1	ASRSLSGLD
TRBV19	TRBJ2-1	ASSPLTSSNEQF
TRBV7-9	TRBJ2-2	ASGVPGELF
TRBV20-1	TRBJ2-6	SAIGLREAGANVLT
TRBV20-1	TRBJ1-4	SARGGTNEKLF
TRBV28	TRBJ1-5	ASSLSGEPQH
TRBV28	TRBJ2-5	ASSPSGAAQETQY
TRBV9	TRBJ2-5	ASSVAQGMETQY
TRBV12-3/TRBV12-4	TRBJ1-1	ASSLGPRAEAF
TRBV5-1	TRBJ2-5	ASSLSAEEETQY
TRBV7-9	TRBJ1-2	ASSPSEGGSYGYT
TRBV7-9	TRBJ1-6	ASSRGQDSPLH
TRBV27	TRBJ2-5	ASSDSAQETQY
TRBV24-1	TRBJ2-3	ATSVRQGMEDTQY
TRBV12-3/TRBV12-4	TRBJ1-2	ASSLLSGEGYGYT
TRBV3-1	TRBJ2-5	ASSQVQGRQEAQY
TRBV6-1	TRBJ1-6	ASSEGQGAFNSPLH
TRBV12-3/TRBV12-4	TRBJ2-1	ASAFPGTGLNEQF
TRBV5-1	TRBJ2-5	ASSLWGTQETQY
TRBV5-1	TRBJ2-1	ASSLVGTSGVSFNEQF
TRBV12-3/TRBV12-4	TRBJ1-1	ASTLGKNTEAF